This T cell receptor (beta chain) was documented in a study of cytomegalovirus exposure and HLA in healthy donors. Study-wide findings and caveats: A later analysis showed HLA-associated TCR beta chains outstripping equally common others in clonal expansion. The study found most TCR sequences rare, yet found some public TCRs in many donors. An analysis was carried out later, and it reportedly showed fewer N-insertions in an Asian-associated ancestry cluster than the approximately 700-donor mean.

PCR was performed using 60 Vbeta and 13 Jbeta primers. Using immunoSEQ multiplex PCR, the repertoire was profiled, and TCRdb retains in-frame clones only, with some absent. The table lists approximately 110,000 clones. Of note for this clone: Antigen unknown.

Sampled while nominally healthy, donors likely had unrecorded immune exposures. CDR1 MNHEY and CDR2 SVGAGI come from the germline V gene. The CDR3 is 12 amino acids. V gave up 4 bases and J gave up 9 bases, with 10 bases separating them. The sequence derives from a man in his forties in good health and CMV-seronegative. The chain couples TRBV6-5 to TRBJ2-1, with TRBD2 as a possible D gene (6 bases). The sample consisted of PBMCs. The CDR3 sequence is CASSWSGLEQFF. The CDR3 DNA is TGTGCCAGCAGTTGGTCGGGACTTGAGCAGTTCTTC.